Below, 14 T cell receptor beta chains from the same sample are listed, as sequenced in a study of blood T cells in healthy people across ages. The authors ran a second PCR of about 6 to 11 cycles using a sample-barcoded 5' primer and a J-beta primer mix. TCRdb re-called the 5' RACE reads with MiXCR, one entry per CDR3 protein. The table lists roughly 900,000 distinct CDR3 sequences, approximately 49% of them singletons. Sequencing used blood. These receptors were taken from a man aged 30 to 39 in good health.

The V and J genes are TRBV20-1 and TRBJ2-1; the D gene is possibly TRBD1 (6 bases). CDR1 and CDR2 from the germline V gene are DFQATT and SNEGSKA (reference sequence). Trimming removed 6 bases from V and 0 bases from J, with 12 bases in between. CDR3 length equals 14 residues. CDR3 sequence: CSALDRSSYNEQFF. The CDR3 coding sequence is TGCAGTGCCCTGGACAGAAGCTCCTACAATGAGCAGTTCTTC.

The chain couples TRBV7-9 to TRBJ1-6; no definite D call. CDR1 is SEHNR, CDR2 FQNEAQ, per germline (reference sequence). V lost 5 bases and J 10 bases, leaving 12 bases between the germline ends. The CDR3 consists of 13 residues. This chain's CDR3 is CASSASGGSPLHF. Written as DNA, the CDR3 is TGTGCCAGCAGCGCGAGCGGAGGATCACCCCTCCACTTT.

This clonotype was seen more than once but under ten times. The V gene is TRBV4-1, the J gene TRBJ2-5; 8 bases line up with TRBD1. V lost 5 bases to trimming and J lost 4 bases; unmatched junction nucleotides: 3. Germline loops: CDR1 MGHRA, CDR2 YSYEKL. The CDR3 length is 13 residues. The CDR3 is CASSSQGVETQYF. The CDR3 DNA sequence: TGCGCCAGCAGCTCACAGGGGGTAGAGACCCAGTACTTC.

The V gene is TRBV12-3 or TRBV12-4, the J gene TRBJ1-4; 7 bases agree with TRBD1. The V and J ends lost 7 bases and 5 bases, in that order; junction bases with no gene match: 7. This CDR3 has 14 amino acids. The CDR3 bases are TGTGCCAGCAACCTACAGGGGTCAAATGAAAAACTGTTTTTT. It translates to CASNLQGSNEKLFF.

As concerns this clonotype: Germline and junction disagree at one end, which may indicate a read error. The V gene is TRBV29-1, the J gene TRBJ1-2; D gene uncertain. Germline CDR1 SQVTM, CDR2 ANQGSEA. There are 12 residues in the CDR3. The CDR3 DNA follows: TGCGGTGGAGGGCAGTCTAACGATGGCTACACCTTC. Encoded protein: CGGGQSNDGYTF.

V usage is TRBV24-1 and J usage is TRBJ2-3; D is unclear. CDR3 length equals 16 residues. The germline V and J ends were trimmed by 7 bases and 5 bases, with 21 bases remaining between them. CDR1 and CDR2 (germline): KGHDR, SFDVKD. CDR3 nucleotide sequence: TGTGCCACCAGGATAAAGCTACTCCCGGCCGTAGATACGCAGTATTTT. Its protein product is CATRIKLLPAVDTQYF.

A note on this clonotype: Its ends do not fully match the called genes, so a read error is possible. The gene calls are TRBV2 and TRBJ2-1, with D unclear. CDR1 and CDR2 (germline): SNHLY, FYNNEI. This CDR3 comprises 15 residues. CDR3 in amino acids: CARSVFEGRYNEQFF. The CDR3 nucleotides read TGTGCCCGCAGTGTCTTTGAAGGGCGCTACAATGAGCAGTTCTTC.

This clonotype was picked up a small number of times. This rearrangement joins TRBV3-1 to TRBJ2-7, with 7 nucleotides matching TRBD1. After removal of 0 bases from V and 3 bases from J, the junction contained 8 bases not matched to a gene. This CDR3 is 16 amino acids long. Germline CDR1 LGHDT, CDR2 YNNKEL (reference sequence). CDR3: CASSQEAGTESYEQYF. CDR3 bases: TGTGCCAGCAGCCAAGAGGCCGGGACAGAGAGCTACGAGCAGTACTTC.

This clonotype appeared a few times. The V call is TRBV28, the J call TRBJ2-5; D not resolved. Germline values: CDR1 MDHEN, CDR2 SYDVKM. The CDR3 length is 17 residues. V lost 7 bases and J 2 bases, leaving 23 bases between the germline ends. CDR3 DNA: TGTGCCAGCATCCTAGGGTTTACCCCCTCGATACAAGAGACCCAGTACTTC. The encoded protein is CASILGFTPSIQETQYF.

The V and J genes are TRBV6-1 and TRBJ2-5; 10 bases are shared with TRBD2. Germline CDR1 reads MNHNS; CDR2 reads SASEGT. Trimming took 0 bases from V and 2 from J; bases not matched to a gene: 9. CDR3 length: 18 residues. CDR3 in amino acids: CASSEAPSGGYTQETQYF. CDR3 DNA sequence: TGTGCCAGCAGTGAAGCTCCTAGCGGGGGATACACACAAGAGACCCAGTACTTC.

The V and J genes are TRBV20-1 and TRBJ2-1, with D unclear. There are 10 residues in the CDR3. Germline loops: CDR1 DFQATT, CDR2 SNEGSKA (reference sequence). The V end lost 5 bases, the J end lost 6 bases, and 5 bases lay between the germline ends. The CDR3 reads CSALLNEQFF. As DNA, the CDR3 is TGCAGTGCTCTCCTCAATGAGCAGTTCTTC.

The V and J genes are TRBV3-1 and TRBJ1-1, with 8 positions matching TRBD1. CDR1 is LGHDT and CDR2 is YNNKEL in the germline V gene (reference sequence). After removal of 3 bases from V and 5 bases from J, the junction contained 5 bases not matched to a gene. The CDR3 runs to 14 residues. The CDR3 loop reads CASSQVQGGTEAFF. CDR3 coding DNA: TGTGCCAGCAGCCAGGTACAGGGGGGAACTGAAGCTTTCTTT.

The J gene is TRBJ2-1, the V gene TRBV28, with a possible D match to TRBD2 (7 bases). With the DNA end fitting TRBJ2-7 better, the J assignment may be wrong. The CDR3 length is 17 residues. CDR1 is MDHEN and CDR2 is SYDVKM in the germline V gene. The CDR3 DNA sequence: TGTGCCAGCAGCCCTACGACAGGCGGGAGCTCCTACAATGAGCAGTACTTC. It specifies CASSPTTGGSSYNEQYF.

V gene TRBV20-1 combines with J gene TRBJ2-1; 7 nucleotides agree with TRBD2. Trimming removed 5 bases from V and 5 bases from J; junction bases left unmatched: 9. Looked up from germline, CDR1 is DFQATT and CDR2 is SNEGSKA (reference sequence). The CDR3 length is 14 residues. CDR3 sequence reads: CSAFLGGSDNEQFF. The CDR3 DNA follows: TGCAGTGCTTTTCTCGGGGGGTCGGACAATGAGCAGTTCTTC.